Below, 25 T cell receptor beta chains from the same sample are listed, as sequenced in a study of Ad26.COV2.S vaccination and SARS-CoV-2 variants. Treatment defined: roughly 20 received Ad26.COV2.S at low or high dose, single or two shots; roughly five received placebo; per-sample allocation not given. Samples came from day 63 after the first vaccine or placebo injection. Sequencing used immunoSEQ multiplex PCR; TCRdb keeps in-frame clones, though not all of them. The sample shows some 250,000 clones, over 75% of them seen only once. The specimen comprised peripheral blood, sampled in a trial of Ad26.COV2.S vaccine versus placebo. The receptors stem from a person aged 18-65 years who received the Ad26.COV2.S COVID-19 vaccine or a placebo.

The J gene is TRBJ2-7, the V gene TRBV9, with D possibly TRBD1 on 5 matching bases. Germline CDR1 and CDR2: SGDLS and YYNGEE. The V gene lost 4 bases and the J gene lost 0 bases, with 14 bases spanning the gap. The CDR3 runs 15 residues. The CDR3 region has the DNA TGTGCCAGCAGCAACAACGACAGTCCCTCCTACGAGCAGTACTTC. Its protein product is CASSNNDSPSYEQYF.

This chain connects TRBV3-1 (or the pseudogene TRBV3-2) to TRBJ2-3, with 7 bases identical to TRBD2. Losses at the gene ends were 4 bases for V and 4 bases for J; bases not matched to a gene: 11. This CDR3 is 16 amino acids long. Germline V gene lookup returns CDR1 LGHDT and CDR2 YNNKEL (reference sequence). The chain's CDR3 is CASSRRGGAGADTQYF. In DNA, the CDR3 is TGTGCCAGCAGCCGTCGCGGGGGAGCCGGGGCAGATACGCAGTATTTT.

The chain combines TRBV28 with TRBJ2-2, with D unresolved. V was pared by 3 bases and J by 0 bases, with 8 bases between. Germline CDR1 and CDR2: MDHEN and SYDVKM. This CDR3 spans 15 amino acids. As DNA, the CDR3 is TGTGCCAGCAGTTTCCTAGAAGCGAACACCGGGGAGCTGTTTTTT. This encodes CASSFLEANTGELFF.

The CDR3 DNA reads TGTGCCAGCAGCGCCACTAGCGGGAGGGCCGGGAATGAGCAGTTCTTC. This translates into CASSATSGRAGNEQFF. V gene TRBV13 combines with J gene TRBJ2-1, with 13 bases identical to TRBD2. V dropped 5 bases and J dropped 7; count of bases not matched to a gene: 8. The CDR3 covers 16 residues. The germline V gene has CDR1 PRHDT and CDR2 FYEKMQ (reference sequence).

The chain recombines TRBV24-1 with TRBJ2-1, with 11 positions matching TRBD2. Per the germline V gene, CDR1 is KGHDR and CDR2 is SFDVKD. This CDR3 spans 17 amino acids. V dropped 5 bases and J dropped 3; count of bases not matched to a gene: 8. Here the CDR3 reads CATSALAGVDHYNEQFF. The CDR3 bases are TGTGCCACCAGTGCACTAGCGGGAGTAGATCACTACAATGAGCAGTTCTTC.

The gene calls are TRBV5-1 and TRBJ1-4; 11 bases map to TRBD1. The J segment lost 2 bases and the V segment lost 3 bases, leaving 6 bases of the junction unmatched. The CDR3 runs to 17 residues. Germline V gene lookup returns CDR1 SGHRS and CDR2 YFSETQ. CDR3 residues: CASSSRTGGITNEKLFF. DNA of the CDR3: TGCGCCAGCAGCTCTCGGACAGGGGGCATCACTAATGAAAAACTGTTTTTT.

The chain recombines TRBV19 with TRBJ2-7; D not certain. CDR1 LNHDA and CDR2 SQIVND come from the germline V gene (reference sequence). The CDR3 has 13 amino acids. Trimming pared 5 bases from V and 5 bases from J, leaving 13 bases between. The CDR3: CASSLLDKNEQYF. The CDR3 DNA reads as TGTGCCAGTAGTCTACTCGACAAAAACGAGCAGTACTTC.

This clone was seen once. The chain's CDR3 is CASSQGGYSNQPQHF. In DNA, the CDR3 is TGTGCCAGCAGCCAGGGGGGGTATAGCAATCAGCCCCAGCATTTT. This rearrangement joins TRBV7-2 to TRBJ1-5; 7 bases fit TRBD1. V gave up 5 bases and J gave up 0 bases; unmatched junction bases: 4. Germline lookup yields CDR1 SGHTA and CDR2 FQGNSA. The CDR3 extends over 15 amino acids.

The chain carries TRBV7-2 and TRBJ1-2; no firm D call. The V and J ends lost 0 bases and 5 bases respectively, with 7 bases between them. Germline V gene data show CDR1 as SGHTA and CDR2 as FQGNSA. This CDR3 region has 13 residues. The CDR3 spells CASSLAVAYGYTF. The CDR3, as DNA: TGTGCCAGCAGCTTAGCAGTTGCATATGGCTACACCTTC.

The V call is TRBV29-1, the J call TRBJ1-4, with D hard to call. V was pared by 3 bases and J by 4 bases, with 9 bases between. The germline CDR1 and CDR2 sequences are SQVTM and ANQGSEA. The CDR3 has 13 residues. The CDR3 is CSVDPGYNEKLFF. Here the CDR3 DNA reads TGCAGCGTTGACCCCGGATATAATGAAAAACTGTTTTTT.

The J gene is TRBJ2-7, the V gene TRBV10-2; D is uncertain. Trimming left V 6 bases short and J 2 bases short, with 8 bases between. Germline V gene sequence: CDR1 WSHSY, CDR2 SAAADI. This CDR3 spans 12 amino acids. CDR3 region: CASRNTPYEQYF. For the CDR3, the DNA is TGCGCCAGCAGGAACACTCCCTACGAGCAGTACTTC.

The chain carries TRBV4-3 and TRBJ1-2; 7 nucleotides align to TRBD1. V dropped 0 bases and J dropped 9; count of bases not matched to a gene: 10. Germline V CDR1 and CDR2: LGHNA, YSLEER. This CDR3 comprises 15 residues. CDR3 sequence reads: CASSQDQGGGRSYTF. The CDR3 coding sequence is TGCGCCAGCAGCCAAGATCAGGGAGGGGGCAGGAGCTACACCTTC.

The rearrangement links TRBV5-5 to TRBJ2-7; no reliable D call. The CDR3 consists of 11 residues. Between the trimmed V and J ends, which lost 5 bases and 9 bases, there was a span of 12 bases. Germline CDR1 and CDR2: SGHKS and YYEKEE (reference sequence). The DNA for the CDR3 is TGTGCCAGCAGATCTGGTAAAGGGCAGTACTTC. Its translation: CASRSGKGQYF.

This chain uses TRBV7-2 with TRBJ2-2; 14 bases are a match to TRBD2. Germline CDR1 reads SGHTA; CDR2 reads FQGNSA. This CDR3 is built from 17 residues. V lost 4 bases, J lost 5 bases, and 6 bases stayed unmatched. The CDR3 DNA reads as TGTGCCAGCAGCTCACCCGGACTAGCGGGAGGTACCGGGGAGCTGTTTTTT. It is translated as CASSSPGLAGGTGELFF.

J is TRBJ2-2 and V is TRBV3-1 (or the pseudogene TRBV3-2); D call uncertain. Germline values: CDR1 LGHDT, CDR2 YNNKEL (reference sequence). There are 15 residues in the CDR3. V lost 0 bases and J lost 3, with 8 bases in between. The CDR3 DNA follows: TGTGCCAGCAGCCAAGATCTGGCCTACACCGGGGAGCTGTTTTTT. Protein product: CASSQDLAYTGELFF.

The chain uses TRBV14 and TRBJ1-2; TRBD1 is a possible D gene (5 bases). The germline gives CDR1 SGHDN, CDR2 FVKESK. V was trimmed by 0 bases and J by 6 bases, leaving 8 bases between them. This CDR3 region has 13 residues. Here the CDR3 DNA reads TGTGCCAGCAGCCAAGAAGGGGCCCATGGCTACACCTTC. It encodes CASSQEGAHGYTF.

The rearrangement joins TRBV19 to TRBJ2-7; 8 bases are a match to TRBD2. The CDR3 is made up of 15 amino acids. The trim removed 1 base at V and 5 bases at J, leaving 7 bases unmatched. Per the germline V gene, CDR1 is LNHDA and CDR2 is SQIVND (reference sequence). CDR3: CASSIVSGTTHEQYF. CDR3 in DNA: TGTGCCAGTAGTATAGTTAGCGGGACTACCCACGAGCAGTACTTC. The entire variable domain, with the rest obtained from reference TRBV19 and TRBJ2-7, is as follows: DGGITQSPKYLFRKEGQNVTLSCEQNLNHDAMYWYRQDPGQGLRLIYYSQIVNDFQKGDIAEGYSVSREKKESFPLTVTSAQKNPTAFYLCASSIVSGTTHEQYFGPGTRLTVT.

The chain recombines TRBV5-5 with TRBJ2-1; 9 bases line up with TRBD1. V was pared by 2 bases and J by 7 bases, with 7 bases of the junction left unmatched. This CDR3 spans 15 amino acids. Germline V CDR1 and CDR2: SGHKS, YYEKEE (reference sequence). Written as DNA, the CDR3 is TGTGCCAGCAGCTTACGGGACAGGGTAGGAAATGAGCAGTTCTTC. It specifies CASSLRDRVGNEQFF.

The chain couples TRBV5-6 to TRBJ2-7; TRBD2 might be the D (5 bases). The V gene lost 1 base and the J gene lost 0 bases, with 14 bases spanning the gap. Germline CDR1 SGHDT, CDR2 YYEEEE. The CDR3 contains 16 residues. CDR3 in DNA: TGTGCCAGCAGCTTGATTAGACGGGGAAACTCCTACGAGCAGTACTTC. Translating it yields CASSLIRRGNSYEQYF.

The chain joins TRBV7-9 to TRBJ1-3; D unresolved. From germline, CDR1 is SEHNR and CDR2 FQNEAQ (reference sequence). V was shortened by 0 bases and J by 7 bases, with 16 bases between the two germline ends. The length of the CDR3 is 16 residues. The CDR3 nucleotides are TGTGCCAGCAGCTTAGCGCTCGGGGAATCCTGGAACACCATATATTTT. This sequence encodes CASSLALGESWNTIYF.

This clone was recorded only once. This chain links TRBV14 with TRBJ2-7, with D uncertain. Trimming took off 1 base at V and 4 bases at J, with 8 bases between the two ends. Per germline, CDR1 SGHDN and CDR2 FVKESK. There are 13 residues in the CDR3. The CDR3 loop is CASSQALRYEQYF. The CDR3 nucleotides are TGTGCCAGCAGCCAAGCGCTGAGGTACGAGCAGTACTTC. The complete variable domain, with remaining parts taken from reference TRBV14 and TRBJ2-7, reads EAGVTQFPSHSVIEKGQTVTLRCDPISGHDNLYWYRRVMGKEIKFLLHFVKESKQDESGMPNNRFLAERTGGTYSTLKVQPAELEDSGVYFCASSQALRYEQYFGPGTRLTVT.

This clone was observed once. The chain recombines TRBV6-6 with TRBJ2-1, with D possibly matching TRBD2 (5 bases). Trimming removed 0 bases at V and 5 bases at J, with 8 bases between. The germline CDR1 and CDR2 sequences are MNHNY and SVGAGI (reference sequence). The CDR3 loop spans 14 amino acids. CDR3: CASSYSSGNNEQFF. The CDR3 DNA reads TGTGCCAGCAGTTACTCCTCCGGGAACAATGAGCAGTTCTTC.

CDR3 sequence reads: CAWTDRTGSPLHF. DNA of the CDR3: TGTGCCTGGACTGACCGAACGGGTTCACCCCTCCACTTT. This chain joins TRBV30 and TRBJ1-6; D gene unclear. Trimming shortened V by 4 bases and J by 9 bases, and 13 bases separated the two germline ends. The CDR3 length is 13 residues. The germline V gene has CDR1 GTSNPN and CDR2 SVGIG (reference sequence).

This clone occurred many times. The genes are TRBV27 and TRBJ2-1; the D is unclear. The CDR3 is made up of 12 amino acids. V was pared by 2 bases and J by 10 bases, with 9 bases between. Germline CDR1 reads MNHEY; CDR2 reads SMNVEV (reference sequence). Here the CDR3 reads CASSLGWNEQFF. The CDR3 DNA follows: TGTGCCAGCAGTTTAGGGTGGAACGAGCAGTTCTTC.

The DNA of the CDR3 is TGTGCTAGTGGTTTGGTACTCGGCAGCAACACTGAAGCTTTCTTT. It codes for CASGLVLGSNTEAFF. The genes are TRBV12-5 and TRBJ1-1; D gene uncertain. Germline CDR1 reads LGHNT; CDR2 reads FRNRAP. CDR3 length equals 15 residues. V was shortened by 0 bases and J by 2 bases, with 10 bases between the two germline ends.